These 11 T cell receptor beta chains were all obtained from the same sample, sequenced in a study of human CD8 memory T cell subsets. Investigators built TCR beta libraries using UMI-labeled 5' RACE. TCRdb re-called the 5' RACE reads, yielding one record per CDR3 amino acid sequence without DNA. Its table records some 10,000 distinct CDR3 sequences. Sequenced material: CD8+ stem-like memory T cells (TSCM and TCM) sorted from PBMCs. Regarding subset: stem-like memory CD8 T cells (TSTEM), CCR7+ PD-1- TIGIT-. The receptors were gathered from a human donor in good health.

The chain joins TRBV29-1 to TRBJ2-7; TCRdb reports TRBD1, a call that lacks DNA to check it against. CDR3 size: 16 residues. From germline, CDR1 is SQVTM and CDR2 ANQGSEA. CDR3 residues: CSVVGAADRAAYEQYF.

The V call is TRBV7-6, the J call TRBJ2-7; as DNA is missing, the TRBD1 call by TCRdb cannot be tested. The CDR3 is 15 amino acids. Per the germline V gene, CDR1 is SGHVS and CDR2 is FNYEAQ. CDR3 region: CASSLASGGIYEQYF.

The chain is built from TRBV28 and TRBJ2-7; TCRdb names TRBD1, which stays unverified in the absence of DNA. CDR1 and CDR2 from the germline V gene are MDHEN and SYDVKM. The CDR3 extends over 15 amino acids. The CDR3 sequence is CASSFERESGYEQYF. Together with reference TRBV28 and TRBJ2-7, the CDR3 gives the full variable domain: DVKVTQSSRYLVKRTGEKVFLECVQDMDHENMFWYRQDPGLGLRLIYFSYDVKMKEKGDIPEGYSVSREKKERFSLILESASTNQTSMYLCASSFERESGYEQYFGPGTRLTVT.

The chain uses TRBV20-1 and TRBJ1-1; the D call from TCRdb, TRBD1, cannot be confirmed without DNA. Germline CDR1 and CDR2: DFQATT and SNEGSKA (reference sequence). The CDR3 totals 14 residues. The CDR3: CSARDFGAGFEAFF.

The rearrangement uses TRBV23-1 and TRBJ2-2; TCRdb calls TRBD1, which cannot be checked without DNA. TRBV23-1 is an open reading frame whose function is uncertain. The CDR3 is 19 amino acids. CDR3 sequence: CASSQPPSDREVGSGELFF.

This chain links TRBV7-9 with TRBJ1-1. The CDR3 runs to 14 residues. The V gene's germline CDR1 is SEHNR and CDR2 FQNEAQ (reference sequence). The CDR3 protein is CASSLLDGNTEAFF.

This chain uses TRBV9 with TRBJ1-2; as DNA is missing, the TRBD1 call by TCRdb cannot be tested. The CDR3 runs 13 residues. The germline V gene has CDR1 SGDLS and CDR2 YYNGEE. The CDR3 is CASSGTGAYGYTF.

This sequence joins TRBV29-1 and TRBJ2-7; with no DNA, the TCRdb D assignment of TRBD2 cannot be verified. CDR3 length equals 13 residues. The V gene's germline CDR1 is SQVTM and CDR2 ANQGSEA. Here the CDR3 reads CSVEGGGAGEQYF.

V gene TRBV29-1 combines with J gene TRBJ1-1; lacking DNA, the TRBD1 call made by TCRdb goes unchecked. This CDR3 region has 16 residues. Germline CDR1 and CDR2: SQVTM and ANQGSEA. CDR3 sequence: CSVGGTGVTKVPGAFF. Drawing the rest from reference TRBV29-1 and TRBJ1-1, the complete variable domain is SAVISQKPSRDICQRGTSLTIQCQVDSQVTMMFWYRQQPGQSLTLIATANQGSEATYESGFVIDKFPISRPNLTFSTLTVSNMSPEDSSIYLCSVGGTGVTKVPGAFFGQGTRLTVV.

The chain couples TRBV7-9 to TRBJ2-4; TCRdb proposes TRBD1, but this gene call is untestable without DNA. CDR1 SEHNR and CDR2 FQNEAQ come from the germline V gene (reference sequence). CDR3 length: 15 residues. CDR3 residues: CASSPSTGRQNIQYF.

The chain joins TRBV29-1 to TRBJ2-3; TCRdb indicates TRBD1, and absent DNA this call remains unverified. Germline CDR1 SQVTM, CDR2 ANQGSEA. The CDR3 extends over 15 amino acids. The CDR3 region is CSVVGGATPGDTQYF.